The 4 T cell receptor beta chains presented below share a single source sample, sequenced in a study of shared clonotypes between healthy human individuals. Profiled with immunoSEQ multiplex PCR; TCRdb holds only in-frame clones, not every one. Among more than 450,000 clones listed, around 79% were seen once. The sequenced sample consisted of PBMCs. Every receptor here comes from a woman in her forties in good health. Some clones in this sample may be carry-over from other donors' samples.

The J gene is TRBJ2-1, the V gene TRBV10-3; a weak D match, TRBD2 (5 bases). The CDR3 is 13 amino acids. The germline gives CDR1 ENHRY, CDR2 SYGVKD. V lost 0 bases to trimming and J lost 7 bases, with 7 bases between them. The CDR3 DNA reads as TGTGCCATCAGTGAGTCCCGGGGTAATGAGCAGTTCTTC. Translated: CAISESRGNEQFF.

Comments on this clone: The germline gene is not matched at one end of the junction; a read error may be the cause. This chain uses TRBV7-7 with TRBJ2-7; a possible D gene is TRBD2 (5 bases). Per the germline V gene, CDR1 is SSHAT and CDR2 is FNYEAQ (reference sequence). The CDR3 extends over 15 amino acids. The CDR3 sequence: CASSFLREGFYEQYF. The CDR3 nucleotides are TGTGCTAGCAGCTTTCTCAGAGAGGGTTTCTACGAGCAGTACTTC. Together with reference TRBV7-7 and TRBJ2-7, the CDR3 gives the full variable domain: GAGVSQSPRYKVTKRGQDVTLRCDPISSHATLYWYQQALGQGPEFLTYFNYEAQPDKSGLPSDRFSAERPEGSISTLTIQRTEQRDSAMYRCASSFLREGFYEQYFGPGTRLTVT.

This clone was counted at least ten times. This chain connects TRBV6-4 to TRBJ1-2, with D tentatively TRBD1 (5 bases). Trimming removed 9 bases at V and 4 bases at J, with 15 bases between. CDR1 and CDR2 from the germline V gene are MRHNA and SNTAGT. CDR3 length: 13 residues. CDR3 nucleotides: TGTGCCAGTTCCGCCGGCGGGACCTATGGCTACACCTTC. Translated: CASSAGGTYGYTF.

This clone has more than one count but fewer than ten. The V and J genes are TRBV9 and TRBJ2-7; 7 bases agree with TRBD2. This CDR3 comprises 14 residues. The germline gives CDR1 SGDLS, CDR2 YYNGEE. Trimming removed 0 bases from V and 6 bases from J; junction bases left unmatched: 6. CDR3 loop: CASSVEGEGREQYF. The CDR3 DNA reads as TGTGCCAGCAGCGTAGAAGGGGAGGGGCGCGAGCAGTACTTC.